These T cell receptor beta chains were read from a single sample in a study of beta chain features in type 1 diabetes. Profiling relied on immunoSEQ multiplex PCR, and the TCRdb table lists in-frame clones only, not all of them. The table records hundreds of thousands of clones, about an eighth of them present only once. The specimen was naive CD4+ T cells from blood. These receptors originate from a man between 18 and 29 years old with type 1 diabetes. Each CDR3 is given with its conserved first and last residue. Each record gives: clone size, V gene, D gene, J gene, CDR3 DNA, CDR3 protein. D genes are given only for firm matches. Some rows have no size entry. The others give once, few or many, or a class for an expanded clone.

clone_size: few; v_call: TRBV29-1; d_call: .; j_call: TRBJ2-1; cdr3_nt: TGCAGCGTTGCGGGGGGCACGGATGAGCAGTTCTTC; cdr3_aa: CSVAGGTDEQFF
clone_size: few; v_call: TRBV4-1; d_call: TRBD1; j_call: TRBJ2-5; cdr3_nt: TGCGCCAGCAGCCGCGAGGGACAGGGGGCTATCCAAGAGACCCAGTACTTC; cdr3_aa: CASSREGQGAIQETQYF
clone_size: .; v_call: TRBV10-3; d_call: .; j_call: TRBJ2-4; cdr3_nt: TGTGCCATCAGTGATCCGGAGAGGGTAGCCAAAAACATTCAGTACTTC; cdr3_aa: CAISDPERVAKNIQYF
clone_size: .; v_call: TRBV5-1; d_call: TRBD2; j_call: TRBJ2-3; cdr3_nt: TGCGCCAGCAGCTTCCGGGGACTAGCGGGGACCACAGATACGCAGTATTTT; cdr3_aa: CASSFRGLAGTTDTQYF
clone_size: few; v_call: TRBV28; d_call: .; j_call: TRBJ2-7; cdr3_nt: TGTGCCAGCAGTTTAGCGGGACATACCTCCTACGAGCAGTACTTC; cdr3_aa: CASSLAGHTSYEQYF
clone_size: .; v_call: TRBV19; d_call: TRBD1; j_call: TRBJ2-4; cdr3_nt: TGTGCCAGTAGTAGGGACAGTAAAGAACTAAACATTCAGTACTTC; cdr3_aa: CASSRDSKELNIQYF
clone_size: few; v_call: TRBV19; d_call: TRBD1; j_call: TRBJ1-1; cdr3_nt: TGTGCCAGTAGTGGTCCCACAGGGGTGGTAGCTTTCTTT; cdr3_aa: CASSGPTGVVAFF
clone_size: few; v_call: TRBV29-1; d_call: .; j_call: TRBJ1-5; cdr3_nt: TGCAGCGTTAGGGAGAGCAATCAGCCCCAGCATTTT; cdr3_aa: CSVRESNQPQHF
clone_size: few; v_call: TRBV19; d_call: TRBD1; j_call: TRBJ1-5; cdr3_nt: TGTGCCAGTAGTCTCGGACAGGGCAATCAGCCCCAGCATTTT; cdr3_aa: CASSLGQGNQPQHF
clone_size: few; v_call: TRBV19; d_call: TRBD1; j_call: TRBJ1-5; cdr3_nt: TGTGCCAGTAAACAGGGGGAGAATCAGCCCCAGCATTTT; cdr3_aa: CASKQGENQPQHF
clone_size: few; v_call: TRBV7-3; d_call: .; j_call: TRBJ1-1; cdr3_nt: TGTGCCAGCAGCGTTGGCCCAGGGGCTCGCGAAGCTTTCTTT; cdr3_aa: CASSVGPGAREAFF
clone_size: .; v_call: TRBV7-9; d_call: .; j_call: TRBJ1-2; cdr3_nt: TGTGCCAGCAGAACGGTGATCCGGGACATCACCCCTGGGGACTATGGCTACACCTTC; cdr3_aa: CASRTVIRDITPGDYGYTF
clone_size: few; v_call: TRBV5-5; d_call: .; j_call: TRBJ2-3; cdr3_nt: TGTGCCAGCAGCTTGGGAAGCACGGCAGATACGCAGTATTTT; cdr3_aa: CASSLGSTADTQYF
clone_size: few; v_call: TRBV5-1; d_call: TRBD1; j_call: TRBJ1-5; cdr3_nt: TGCGCCAGCAGCTTGGGGACAGGGGGCGAGCCCCAGCATTTT; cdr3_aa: CASSLGTGGEPQHF
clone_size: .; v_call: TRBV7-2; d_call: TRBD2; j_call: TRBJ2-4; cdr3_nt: TGTGCCAGCAGCTTAGAGGCAGGGAGGGGAGGCCCCAACATTCAGTACTTC; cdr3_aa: CASSLEAGRGGPNIQYF
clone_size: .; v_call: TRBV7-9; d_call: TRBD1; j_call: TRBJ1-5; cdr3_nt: TGTGCCAGCAGCCCCAGGGACAGCCCCAATCAGCCCCAGCATTTT; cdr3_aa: CASSPRDSPNQPQHF
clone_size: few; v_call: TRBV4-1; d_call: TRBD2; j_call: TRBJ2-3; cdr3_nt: TGCGCCAGCAGCCCCCGGAGTAGCGGGGCGGATACGCAGTATTTT; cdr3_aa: CASSPRSSGADTQYF
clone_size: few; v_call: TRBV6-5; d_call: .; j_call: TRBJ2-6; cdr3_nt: TGTGCCAGCAGTTACGCCGAACATAGGGCCAACGTCCTGACTTTC; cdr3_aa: CASSYAEHRANVLTF
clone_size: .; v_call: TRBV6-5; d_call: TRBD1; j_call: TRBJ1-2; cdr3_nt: TGTGCCAGCAGCCGTACAGGGGAAAACTATGGCTACACCTTC; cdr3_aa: CASSRTGENYGYTF
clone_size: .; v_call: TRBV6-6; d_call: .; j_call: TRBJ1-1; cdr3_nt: TGTGCCAGCAGCACAAATCGGGACACTGAAGCTTTCTTT; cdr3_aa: CASSTNRDTEAFF
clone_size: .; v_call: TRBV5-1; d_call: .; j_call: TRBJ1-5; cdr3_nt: TGCGCCAGCAGCCCCGGACGGGGTAGCAATCAGCCCCAGCATTTT; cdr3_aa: CASSPGRGSNQPQHF
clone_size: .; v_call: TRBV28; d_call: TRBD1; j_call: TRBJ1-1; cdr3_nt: TGTGCCAGCAGTTCCGGGGACAGCATCTCCACTGAAGCTTTCTTT; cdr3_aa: CASSSGDSISTEAFF
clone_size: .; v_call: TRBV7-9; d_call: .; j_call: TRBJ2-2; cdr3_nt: TGTGCCAGCAGCTTAAAGGGAGTCCTCCGAACCGGGGAGCTGTTTTTT; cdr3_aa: CASSLKGVLRTGELFF
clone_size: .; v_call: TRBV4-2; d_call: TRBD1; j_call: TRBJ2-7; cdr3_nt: TGTGCCAGCAGCCAAGATTCCGACAGGGCCTACGAGCAGTACTTC; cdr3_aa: CASSQDSDRAYEQYF
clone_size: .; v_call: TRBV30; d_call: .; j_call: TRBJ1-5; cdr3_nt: TGTGCCTGGAGTCCGGGGGCGGCGGGCAATCAGCCCCAGCATTTT; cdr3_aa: CAWSPGAAGNQPQHF
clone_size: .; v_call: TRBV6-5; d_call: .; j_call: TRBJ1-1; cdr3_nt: TGTGCCAGCAGTCGGATCGGGGGGGATGAAGCTTTCTTT; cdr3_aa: CASSRIGGDEAFF